This TCR beta chain stems from a study of cytotoxic CD8 clonotypes in ibrutinib-treated CLL (dated by TCRdb to the early 2020s). For the wider study: In this cohort, 15 or so patients were treatment-naive and approximately 10 were relapsed/refractory, while roughly 18 had unmutated IGHV. Partial responses were observed in roughly 24 patients and complete responses in 2; after a median follow-up of around 68 months, remission was maintained in 14 patients and progression was observed in 12. The response samples were drawn at a median of approximately 12 months into treatment, with a range of about 6 to 36 months. An average of 255,043 productive templates and approximately 91,000 productive rearrangements was obtained per sample. Longitudinal samples were obtainable from about 30% of the 86 participants in the trial. Cryopreserved peripheral blood mononuclear cells were obtained prior to treatment, at the time of response, and at either disease progression or sustained remission. Patients were still on ibrutinib when every remission and progressive disease sample was collected.

Here is what the overall study found, with its caveats: Sustained-remission and progressing patients did not have matched sampling times, and lymph node repertoires were not examined. Baseline clonality was found to be higher than that of age-matched healthy donors and was strongly correlated with circulating CD8+ T-cell counts. Public clonotypes were rare and either contracted or stayed stable during treatment, and the rise in clonality at ibrutinib response reflected the expansion of private clonotypes. An increase in clonality was observed at ibrutinib response, with clonality remaining stable during sustained remission and falling back toward baseline at progression.

The meaning of the sample's time point label: progressive disease on ibrutinib. For TCR beta library preparation, approximately 2 micrograms of genomic DNA were isolated from cryopreserved PBMCs. Longitudinal blood samples from CLL patients on ibrutinib monotherapy underwent high-throughput TCR beta sequencing. Patients were enrolled in a phase 2 open-label single-center ibrutinib monotherapy trial. A remark on this clone: Its cognate antigen has yet to be identified. It has no much larger one-base neighbor in the sample; base qualities were not kept.

At the junction V is shortened by 9 bases and J by 4 bases, with 16 bases in between. The germline V gene (reference sequence) provides CDR1 SGHNT and CDR2 YYREEE. The CDR3 sequence holds 13 residues, the cysteine and phenylalanine included. The sequence is cut down to CDR3 DNA, 39 bases in frame from base 1. On a MiSeq, deep resolution sequencing aimed for a depth between 1 in 1 million and 1 in 200,000 T cells, with each clonotype covered 10x on average. The immunoSEQ hsTCRB Kit was used to generate TCR beta libraries. The published analysis was carried out like this. The data were analyzed with ImmunoSEQ Analyzer and ImmunoSEQ Data Assistant, and V, D and J gene assignments followed IMGT definitions. Clonality was computed as one minus normalized Shannon entropy of productive rearrangement frequencies, ranging from 0 to 1. Only overrepresented clonotypes making up at least 0.05% of the repertoire of each patient were included in the public clonotype analysis. Repertoires from around 13 age-matched healthy donors in immuneACCESS were used as clonality controls. Sourced from immuneACCESS, this table was stored by TCRdb with only in-frame sequences that have V and J called. A share of the clones is absent; for the studies checked, an unresolved V gene accounts for under half, and the remainder has no known explanation. D and trimming come from the DNA, and the V and J calls and clone size come from that table. This sample comprises over 250,000 clones, around 77% of them detected only once. Of the sample, about 5.3% is held by the ten largest clones.

This sequence uses TRBV5-4 and TRBJ1-2; TRBD1 might be the D gene, on 5 matching bases. Sample: PBMCs, taken at disease progression, from a patient treated with ibrutinib. This sequence originates from a human donor with chronic lymphocytic leukemia. The CDR3 loop reads CATGARDTYGYTF. The nucleotides are TGTGCCACCGGAGCCAGGGATACCTATGGCTACACCTTC.